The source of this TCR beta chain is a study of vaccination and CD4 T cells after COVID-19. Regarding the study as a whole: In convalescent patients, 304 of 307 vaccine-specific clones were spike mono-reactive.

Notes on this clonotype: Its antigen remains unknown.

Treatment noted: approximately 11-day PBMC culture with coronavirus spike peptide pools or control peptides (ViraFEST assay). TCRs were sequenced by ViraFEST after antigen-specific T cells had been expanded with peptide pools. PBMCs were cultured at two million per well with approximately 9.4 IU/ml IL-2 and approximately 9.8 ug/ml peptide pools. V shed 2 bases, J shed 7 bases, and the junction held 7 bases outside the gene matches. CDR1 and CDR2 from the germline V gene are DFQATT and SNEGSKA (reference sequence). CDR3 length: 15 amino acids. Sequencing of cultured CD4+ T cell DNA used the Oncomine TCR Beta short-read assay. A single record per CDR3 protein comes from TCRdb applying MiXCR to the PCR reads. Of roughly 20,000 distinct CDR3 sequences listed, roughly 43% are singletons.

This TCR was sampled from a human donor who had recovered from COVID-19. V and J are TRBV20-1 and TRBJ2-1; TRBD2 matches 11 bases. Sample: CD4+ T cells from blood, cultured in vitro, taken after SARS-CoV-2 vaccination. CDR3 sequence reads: CSARPGTSGGNEQFF. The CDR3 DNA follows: TGCAGTGCTAGACCTGGGACTAGCGGAGGAAATGAGCAGTTCTTC.